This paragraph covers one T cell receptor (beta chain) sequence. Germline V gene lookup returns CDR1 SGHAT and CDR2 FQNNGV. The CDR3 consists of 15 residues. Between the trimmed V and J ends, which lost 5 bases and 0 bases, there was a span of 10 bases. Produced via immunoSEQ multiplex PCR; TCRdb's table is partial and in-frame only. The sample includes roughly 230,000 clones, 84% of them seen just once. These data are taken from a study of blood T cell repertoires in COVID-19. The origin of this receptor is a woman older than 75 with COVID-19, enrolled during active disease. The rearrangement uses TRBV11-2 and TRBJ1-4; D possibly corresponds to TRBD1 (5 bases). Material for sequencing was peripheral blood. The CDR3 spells CASSRQGTTNEKLFF. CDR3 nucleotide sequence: TGTGCCAGCAGCCGCCAGGGAACAACTAATGAAAAACTGTTTTTT.